These 17 T cell receptor beta chains originate from one sample sequenced in a study of molecular identifiers for immune sequencing clone quantification. TCRdb re-derived calls from the PCR reads in MiXCR, one entry per CDR3 protein. The sample holds about half a million distinct CDR3 sequences, over 20% seen once. The source material was naive CD8+ T cells from blood, with Jurkat cell RNA spiked in. Subset here: FACS-sorted CD8+CD4-CCR7+CD45RA+ naive T cells. These receptors were obtained from a human donor in good health. Some libraries in this study had Jurkat cell RNA spiked in.

V gene TRBV7-2 combines with J gene TRBJ2-7; 8 nucleotides align to TRBD1. The CDR3 covers 14 residues. In germline, CDR1 is SGHTA, CDR2 FQGNSA. J gave up 7 bases and V 5 bases, and 10 bases lay outside the gene matches. CDR3 loop: CASSQRTGISEQYF. In nucleotides, the CDR3 is TGTGCCAGCAGCCAAAGGACAGGGATAAGTGAGCAGTACTTC.

The chain couples TRBV19 to TRBJ1-5; 9 bases agree with TRBD1. In germline, CDR1 is LNHDA, CDR2 SQIVND (reference sequence). There are 18 residues in the CDR3. J was trimmed by 7 bases and V by 4 bases; bases with no gene match: 17. This CDR3 is CASSTYILTGGRWQPQHF. The CDR3 nucleotides are TGTGCCAGTAGTACCTACATACTGACAGGGGGACGTTGGCAGCCCCAGCATTTT.

This clonotype was counted only a few times. This chain uses TRBV6-2 or TRBV6-3 with TRBJ2-1; tentative D call: TRBD2 (6 bases). Germline V gene lookup returns CDR1 MNHEY and CDR2 SVGEGT. The CDR3 has 15 residues. The V end was cut by 7 bases, the J end by 6 bases, with 19 bases between. The CDR3 DNA reads as TGTGCCAGCATCTTAAACCCGGGACTCCGCAATGAGCAGTTCTTC. Amino acid sequence: CASILNPGLRNEQFF.

This clonotype came up many times. The rearrangement links TRBV2 to TRBJ1-2; tentative D call: TRBD1 (5 bases). Trimming took off 2 bases at V and 2 bases at J, with 9 bases between the two ends. The V gene's germline CDR1 is SNHLY and CDR2 FYNNEI. CDR3 length: 14 amino acids. CDR3: CASSEYEGNYGYTF. CDR3 DNA: TGTGCCAGCAGTGAATACGAGGGGAACTATGGCTACACCTTC.

For this clonotype: Possible read error: a much larger clone is one base away. The J gene is TRBJ2-7, the V gene TRBV4-3, with 9 bases lining up with TRBD1. CDR1 is LGHNA and CDR2 is YSLEER in the germline V gene. The CDR3 covers 16 residues. V was pared by 3 bases and J by 5 bases, with 11 bases of the junction left unmatched. CDR3 nucleotides: TGCGCCAGCAGCCAGCTTCCGGGACAGGGACCCCACGAGCAGTACTTC. This translates into CASSQLPGQGPHEQYF.

Many counts were recorded for this clonotype. The chain uses TRBV7-9 and TRBJ2-3, with D tentatively TRBD1 (6 bases). Trimming removed 5 bases at V and 1 base at J, with 10 bases between. In germline, CDR1 is SEHNR, CDR2 FQNEAQ (reference sequence). The CDR3 totals 14 residues. The CDR3 loop is CASSTGLRTDTQYF. The CDR3 DNA follows: TGTGCCAGCAGCACAGGGCTACGCACAGATACGCAGTATTTT.

This clonotype appeared many times. The V gene is TRBV7-9, the J gene TRBJ2-6; D is possibly TRBD1 (6 bases). V lost 6 bases and J lost 3, with 21 bases in between. Germline V gives CDR1 SEHNR, CDR2 FQNEAQ (reference sequence). This CDR3 contains 18 residues. This CDR3 reads CASRHPGQPAGGANVLTF. In DNA, the CDR3 is TGTGCCAGCAGACATCCGGGACAACCGGCCGGTGGGGCCAACGTCCTGACTTTC.

There are many counts of this clonotype. The rearrangement uses TRBV9 and TRBJ1-1; 10 bases fit TRBD1. CDR1 and CDR2 from the germline V gene are SGDLS and YYNGEE. Trimming cost V 0 bases and J 4 bases; bases outside gene matches: 9. The CDR3 is made up of 17 amino acids. DNA of the CDR3: TGTGCCAGCAGCGTAGACCGGGACAGGGGTGGAACCACTGAAGCTTTCTTT. Protein sequence: CASSVDRDRGGTTEAFF.

This clonotype showed up many times. The J gene is TRBJ2-1, the V gene TRBV4-1, with 8 bases aligning to TRBD2. Germline V gene sequence: CDR1 MGHRA, CDR2 YSYEKL. The CDR3 runs 15 residues. With V trimmed by 1 base and J by 10 bases, 9 bases remained unmatched. The CDR3 DNA is TGCGCCAGCAGCCAAGGTAGAGGCGGGAGGAACGAGCAGTTCTTC. Its translation is CASSQGRGGRNEQFF.

The rearrangement links TRBV27 to TRBJ2-3; TRBD2 agrees at 7 bases. This CDR3 has 13 amino acids. Germline values: CDR1 MNHEY, CDR2 SMNVEV (reference sequence). Germline trimming cut 10 bases from V and 1 base from J; bases unmatched to any gene: 5. DNA for the CDR3: TGTGCCACAAGCGGGATAGGCACAGATACGCAGTATTTT. Protein sequence: CATSGIGTDTQYF.

This clonotype was observed a few times. V usage is TRBV9 and J usage is TRBJ2-2, with 9 bases aligning to TRBD2. V shed 0 bases, J shed 5 bases, and the junction held 5 bases outside the gene matches. CDR3 length: 16 residues. Germline CDR1 is SGDLS and CDR2 is YYNGEE. DNA of the CDR3: TGTGCCAGCAGCGTAGGTGGGACTAGCCTGACCGGGGAGCTGTTTTTT. Amino acid sequence: CASSVGGTSLTGELFF.

This clonotype was recorded a few times. The chain carries TRBV9 and TRBJ1-6, with D unresolved. This CDR3 comprises 14 residues. CDR1 and CDR2 (germline): SGDLS, YYNGEE. Trimming left V 3 bases short and J 10 bases short, with 14 bases between. The CDR3 DNA sequence: TGTGCCAGCAGCGAGGAGACAAAGGGATCACCCCTCCACTTT. As protein: CASSEETKGSPLHF.

This clonotype was seen ten or more times. The chain has TRBV7-8 and TRBJ2-1; possibly TRBD2 for D (6 bases). This CDR3 comprises 17 residues. Germline V gene sequence: CDR1 SGHVS, CDR2 FQNEAQ. The germline V and J ends were trimmed by 4 bases and 10 bases, with 26 bases remaining between them. The CDR3 protein is CASSWESRDSKVVEQFF. CDR3 bases: TGTGCCAGCAGCTGGGAATCCCGGGACTCCAAGGTTGTGGAGCAGTTCTTC.

The V gene is TRBV25-1, the J gene TRBJ2-1; D possibly matches TRBD1 or TRBD2 (5 bases each). Germline CDR1 and CDR2: MGHDK and SYGVNS. Deletions cut 2 bases from V and 9 bases from J, with 20 bases between. The CDR3 has 16 residues. CDR3: CASSEIVGSPRGEQFF. For the CDR3, the DNA is TGTGCCAGCAGTGAAATAGTTGGGTCCCCGAGGGGTGAGCAGTTCTTC.

The rearrangement uses TRBV11-2 and TRBJ2-7, with TRBD1 identical over 8 bases. The J segment lost 5 bases and the V segment lost 0 bases, leaving 9 bases of the junction unmatched. Germline V gene data show CDR1 as SGHAT and CDR2 as FQNNGV. The CDR3 consists of 16 residues. The CDR3 nucleotides are TGTGCCAGCAGCTTAGATCGGACAGGGTATTCGGACGAGCAGTACTTC. It is translated as CASSLDRTGYSDEQYF.

A few counts support this clonotype. The V gene is TRBV19, the J gene TRBJ1-2; no reliable D call. V was trimmed by 3 bases and J by 4 bases, leaving 12 bases between them. Germline loops: CDR1 LNHDA, CDR2 SQIVND (reference sequence). The CDR3 consists of 14 residues. The CDR3: CASSMLPGSYGYTF. In DNA, the CDR3 is TGTGCCAGTAGTATGTTACCAGGATCCTATGGCTACACCTTC.

The chain joins TRBV28 to TRBJ2-7, with 8 bases matching TRBD1. The CDR3 runs to 18 residues. The V segment lost 6 bases and the J segment 7 bases; nucleotides outside the gene matches: 23. CDR1 and CDR2 (germline): MDHEN, SYDVKM. CDR3 in amino acids: CASRPIPSRDRHVGEQYF. The CDR3 coding sequence is TGTGCCAGCAGACCTATTCCGAGCCGGGACAGGCATGTTGGGGAGCAGTACTTC.